This paragraph reports one TCR beta chain. The data are from a study of blood T cell repertoires in COVID-19. As for the study in general: Samples representing acute and convalescent COVID-19 were sourced from the United States, Italy and Spain. T cells, B-cell-depleted T cells, or PBMCs supplied cDNA or gDNA.

Germline V gives CDR1 SGHRS, CDR2 YFSETQ. The CDR3 consists of 18 residues. Trimming took 3 bases from V and 0 from J, leaving 16 bases between them. The data were produced by immunoSEQ multiplex PCR, yet TCRdb's version contains in-frame clones alone and is incomplete. There are around 230,000 clones in the sample; around 82% occur only once, and approximately 7.4% lies in the top ten. Sequencing input: peripheral blood. This TCR derives from a woman aged 45-65 years with acute or convalescent COVID-19. V and J are TRBV5-1 and TRBJ2-6; D remains ambiguous. CDR3 in DNA: TGCGCCAGCAGCTCTTCTGGAGTCGGCCTCTCTGGGGCCAACGTCCTGACTTTC. Amino acids: CASSSSGVGLSGANVLTF.